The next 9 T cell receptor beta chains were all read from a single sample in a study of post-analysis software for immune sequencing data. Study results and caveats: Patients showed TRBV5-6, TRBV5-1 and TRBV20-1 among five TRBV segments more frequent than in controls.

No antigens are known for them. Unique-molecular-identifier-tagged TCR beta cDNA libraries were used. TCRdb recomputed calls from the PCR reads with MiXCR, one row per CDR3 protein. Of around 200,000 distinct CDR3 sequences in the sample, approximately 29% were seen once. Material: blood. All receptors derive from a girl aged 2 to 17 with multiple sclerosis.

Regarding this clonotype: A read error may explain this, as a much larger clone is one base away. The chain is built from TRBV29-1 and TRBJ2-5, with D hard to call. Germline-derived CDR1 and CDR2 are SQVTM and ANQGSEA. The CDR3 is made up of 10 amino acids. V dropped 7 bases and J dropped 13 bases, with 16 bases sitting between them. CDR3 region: CSAGTTQMYF. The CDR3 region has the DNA TGCAGCGCGGGCACCACCCAGATGTACTTC.

The CDR3 loop is CASSQESAQASNTGELFF. CDR3 nucleotides: TGCGCCAGCAGCCAAGAGTCGGCCCAGGCGTCGAACACCGGGGAGCTGTTTTTT. The rearrangement joins TRBV4-1 to TRBJ2-2; D gene unclear. Germline lookup yields CDR1 MGHRA and CDR2 YSYEKL. The CDR3 has 18 amino acids. Deletions cut 0 bases from V and 0 bases from J, with 14 bases between.

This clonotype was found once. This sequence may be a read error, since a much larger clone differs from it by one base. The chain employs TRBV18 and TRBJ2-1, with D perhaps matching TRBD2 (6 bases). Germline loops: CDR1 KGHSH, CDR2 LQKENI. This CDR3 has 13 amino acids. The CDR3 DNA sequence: TGTGCCAGCTCACCATTGGAGGGTGCTGAGCGGTTCTTC. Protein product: CASSPLEGAERFF.

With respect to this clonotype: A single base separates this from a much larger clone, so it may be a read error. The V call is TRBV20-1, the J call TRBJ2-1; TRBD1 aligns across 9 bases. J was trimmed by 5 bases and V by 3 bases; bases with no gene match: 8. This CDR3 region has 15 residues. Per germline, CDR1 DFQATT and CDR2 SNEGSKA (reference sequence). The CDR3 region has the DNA TGCAGTGCTAGGTCGGGACAGGGCAGCGACAATGAGCAGTTCTTC. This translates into CSARSGQGSDNEQFF.

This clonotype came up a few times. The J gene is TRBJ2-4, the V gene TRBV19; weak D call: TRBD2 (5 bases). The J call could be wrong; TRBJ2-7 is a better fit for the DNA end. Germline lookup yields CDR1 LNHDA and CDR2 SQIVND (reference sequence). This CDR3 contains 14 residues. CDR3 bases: TGTGCCAGTAGTATGTGGCCGGGGAACCTCGAGCAGTACTTC. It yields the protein CASSMWPGNLEQYF.

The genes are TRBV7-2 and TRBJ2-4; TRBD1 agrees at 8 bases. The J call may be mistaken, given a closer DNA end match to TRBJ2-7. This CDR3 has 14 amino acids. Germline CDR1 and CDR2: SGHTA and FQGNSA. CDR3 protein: CASSASGQDYEQYF. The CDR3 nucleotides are TGTGCCAGCAGCGCCTCGGGACAGGACTACGAGCAGTACTTC.

The CDR3 here is CASSSPDKGGNEQYF. As DNA, the CDR3 is TGTGCCAGCAGCTCCCCCGATAAGGGAGGCAATGAGCAGTACTTC. This rearrangement joins TRBV11-2 to TRBJ2-5, with D possibly matching TRBD2 (6 bases). From germline, CDR1 is SGHAT and CDR2 FQNNGV. The CDR3 contains 15 residues. Trimming cost V 4 bases and J 11 bases, with 23 bases left between them.

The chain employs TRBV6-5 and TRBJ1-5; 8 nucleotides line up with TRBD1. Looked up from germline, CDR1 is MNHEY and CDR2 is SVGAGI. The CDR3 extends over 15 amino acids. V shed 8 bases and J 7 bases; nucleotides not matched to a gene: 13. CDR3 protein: CASRLQGGLGQPQHF. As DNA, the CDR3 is TGTGCCAGCCGTTTACAGGGGGGGCTGGGGCAGCCCCAGCATTTT.

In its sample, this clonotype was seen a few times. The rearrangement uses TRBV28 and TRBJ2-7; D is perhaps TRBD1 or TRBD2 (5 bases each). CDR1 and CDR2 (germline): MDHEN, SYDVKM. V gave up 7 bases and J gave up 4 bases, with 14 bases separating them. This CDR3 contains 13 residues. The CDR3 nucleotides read TGTGCCAGCACCCAAGAGGGGTCTTACGAGCAGTACTTC. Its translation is CASTQEGSYEQYF.